This paragraph covers one TCR beta chain sequence. Its antigen is currently unknown. The CDR3 runs to 15 residues. The germline CDR1 and CDR2 sequences are MGHRA and YSYEKL. V lost 0 bases and J 7 bases, leaving 14 bases between the germline ends. This sample is drawn from a study of T-cell memory formation after mild COVID-19. Study-level points and caveats: The study detected some responding clones in pre-infection memory, suggesting cross-reactive memory joined. In second-wave clones peaking day 37, SARS-CoV-2 specificity remained unconfirmed. Contracting clones from day 15 to 85 had balanced CD4/CD8; later expanders favoured CD4+.

Each CDR3 protein gets one entry after TCRdb re-called the 5' RACE reads with MiXCR. The sample has about 400,000 distinct CDR3 sequences, over 13% seen once; the top ten hold roughly 22%. The receptor's source is a man aged 18 to 30 who had mild COVID-19 (a few samples of this study predate the infection). Cell type and time point are not known. The chain carries TRBV4-1 and TRBJ2-3; TRBD1 is a possible D gene (5 bases). Input material: PBMCs or a T cell subset sorted from them (not recorded which). The CDR3 DNA reads TGCGCCAGCAGCCAAGATGTGGGGCCCTGGAATACGCAGTATTTT. This codes for CASSQDVGPWNTQYF.